This T cell receptor beta chain was sequenced for a study of T cell repertoires in cytomegalovirus infection. Study-wide background: Selected CMV epitopes included recently identified HLA-C-restricted ones as well as well-studied HLA-B-restricted ones. CMV infection and matching HLA type were both indicated by public TCR beta signatures.

TCRdb used MiXCR to reprocess the reads, holding one entry per CDR3 protein. The table has approximately 220,000 distinct CDR3 sequences, 35% to 40% seen once. CDR3 length: 14 amino acids. Germline V gene data show CDR1 as SGHTS and CDR2 as YDEGEE. Study-wide results and limits: Cumulative frequency (of public TCR beta family members) identified carriers of CMV plus the relevant HLA. CMV-specific TCR beta clonotypes restricted by HLA-C were the ones dominating the ex vivo response.

As to this clonotype: Antigen unknown. A read error may produce the germline difference seen at one junction end.

This clonotype was sampled from a human donor in good health (CMV status not recorded). Some clones in this sample may be carry-over from other donors' samples. This specimen consisted of CD8+ T cells from cultured PBMCs, obtained from culture after CMV antigen stimulation. The chain couples TRBV5-8 to TRBJ1-5; TRBD1 agrees at 8 bases. The CDR3 sequence: CASSFSGGNQPRHF. The CDR3 DNA is TGTGCCAGCAGCTTCTCAGGGGGCAATCAGCCCCGGCATTTT.